Reported below is one T cell receptor (beta chain). The data were obtained in a study of cytomegalovirus exposure and HLA in healthy donors. The CDR3 totals 15 residues. CDR1 and CDR2 (germline): SGHAT, FQNNGV. The germline V and J ends were trimmed by 1 base and 4 bases, with 11 bases remaining between them. The PCR employed 60 Vbeta primers together with 13 Jbeta primers. Generated by immunoSEQ multiplex PCR, the TCRdb table keeps only in-frame clones and is missing some. The repertoire holds about 180,000 clones, about 79% seen once, with about 1.3% in the top ten. This clonotype was sampled from a girl aged 2-15 years in good health and CMV-seropositive. Specimen: PBMCs. The chain joins TRBV11-2 to TRBJ2-1; tentatively, D is TRBD1 (6 bases). The CDR3: CASSLVAGEYNEQFF. Written as DNA, the CDR3 is TGTGCCAGCAGCTTAGTGGCAGGGGAATACAATGAGCAGTTCTTC. The variable domain in full, completed from reference TRBV11-2 and TRBJ2-1, reads EAGVAQSPRYKIIEKRQSVAFWCNPISGHATLYWYQQILGQGPKLLIQFQNNGVVDDSQLPKDRFSAERLKGVDSTLKIQPAKLEDSAVYLCASSLVAGEYNEQFFGPGTRLTVL.